These 10 T cell receptor beta chains were sequenced from one sample in a study of cytomegalovirus exposure and HLA in healthy donors. PCR was performed using 60 Vbeta and 13 Jbeta primers. The method was immunoSEQ multiplex PCR; TCRdb's version includes in-frame clones alone and lacks a portion of them. The table shows around 150,000 clones, with about 80% occurring only once. Sequencing was performed on PBMCs. Receptors were obtained from a woman aged 25-40 years in good health and CMV-seronegative.

The CDR3 reads CASSYLLANTEAFF. The CDR3, as DNA: TGTGCCAGCAGTTACCTCCTAGCGAACACTGAAGCTTTCTTT. The chain joins TRBV6-5 to TRBJ1-1; no definite D call. The CDR3 has 14 amino acids. Germline CDR1 reads MNHEY; CDR2 reads SVGAGI. Deletions cut 2 bases from V and 1 base from J, with 8 bases between.

In nucleotides, the CDR3 is TGTGCCAGCAGTGAATTTGAGCGGGGGCTCAATCCCGGGGAGCTGTTTTTT. This sequence encodes CASSEFERGLNPGELFF. The V and J genes are TRBV25-1 and TRBJ2-2; TRBD2 matches 8 bases. J lost 6 bases, V lost 1 base, and 10 bases had no gene match. CDR1 is MGHDK, CDR2 SYGVNS, per germline. The length of the CDR3 is 17 residues.

J is TRBJ2-5 and V is TRBV15; TRBD1 matches 9 bases. With 0 bases clipped from V and 0 bases from J, the junction kept 2 bases outside the gene matches. Per germline, CDR1 LNHNV and CDR2 YYDKDF (reference sequence). The CDR3 covers 16 residues. CDR3 residues: CATSREGTGYQETQYF. The DNA of the CDR3 is TGTGCCACCAGCAGAGAGGGGACAGGGTACCAAGAGACCCAGTACTTC.

V and J are TRBV10-1 and TRBJ2-5; D is perhaps TRBD1 (6 bases). Germline loops: CDR1 WNHNN, CDR2 SYGVQD (reference sequence). The CDR3 has 14 residues. V was pared by 6 bases and J by 7 bases, with 18 bases between. The chain's CDR3 is CASRDRGHLSTQYF. The DNA of the CDR3 is TGCGCCAGCAGGGACCGGGGACACCTATCGACCCAGTACTTC.

This clone was counted a few times. The genes are TRBV25-1 and TRBJ2-1, with TRBD1 identical over 8 bases. The CDR3 spans 15 residues. CDR1 and CDR2 from the germline V gene are MGHDK and SYGVNS. Trimming removed 1 base from V and 9 bases from J; junction bases left unmatched: 8. In DNA, the CDR3 is TGTGCCAGCAGTGAATTCGGACAGGGAAAGGGTGAGCAGTTCTTC. It codes for CASSEFGQGKGEQFF.

This rearrangement joins TRBV4-3 to TRBJ2-7, with a possible D match to TRBD2 (7 bases). V was trimmed by 1 base and J by 4 bases, leaving 14 bases between them. The V gene's germline CDR1 is LGHNA and CDR2 YSLEER. The CDR3 runs to 15 residues. The CDR3 DNA reads as TGCGCCAGCAGCCAAGTTAGGGGGGGGGCGTACGAGCAGTACTTC. Translating it yields CASSQVRGGAYEQYF.

This clone was counted a few times. The V and J genes are TRBV19 and TRBJ1-2; 7 bases are a match to TRBD1. Trimming removed 7 bases from V and 5 bases from J; junction bases left unmatched: 10. The CDR3 runs to 14 residues. Germline-derived CDR1 and CDR2 are LNHDA and SQIVND (reference sequence). CDR3 region: CASTLGRGQYGYTF. As DNA, the CDR3 is TGTGCCAGTACCCTCGGAAGGGGACAGTATGGCTACACCTTC.

The chain carries TRBV11-2 and TRBJ2-5, with a tentative D call TRBD1 (5 bases). The V end lost 4 bases, the J end lost 2 bases, and 14 bases lay between the germline ends. This CDR3 spans 15 amino acids. Germline-derived CDR1 and CDR2 are SGHAT and FQNNGV. CDR3 residues: CASSSQRTQQETQYF. CDR3 sequence (DNA): TGTGCCAGCAGCTCACAGAGGACACAACAAGAGACCCAGTACTTC.

This clone occurred once. The chain has TRBV29-1 and TRBJ1-1, with D unresolved. V was clipped by 4 bases and J by 0 bases, with 6 bases between them. The CDR3 runs to 12 residues. Looked up from germline, CDR1 is SQVTM and CDR2 is ANQGSEA. CDR3 DNA: TGCAGCGTTGGACATATGAACACTGAAGCTTTCTTT. Its translation: CSVGHMNTEAFF.

The V gene is TRBV2, the J gene TRBJ1-2; D remains ambiguous. Germline V lookup: CDR1 SNHLY, CDR2 FYNNEI. The CDR3 is 12 residues long. The V and J ends lost 6 bases and 6 bases respectively, with 11 bases between them. The CDR3 is CASRVGGDGYTF. The CDR3 DNA sequence: TGTGCCAGCAGGGTGGGAGGAGATGGCTACACCTTC. Using reference TRBV2 and TRBJ1-2 for the parts outside the CDR3, the full variable domain is EPEVTQTPSHQVTQMGQEVILRCVPISNHLYFYWYRQILGQKVEFLVSFYNNEISEKSEIFDDQFSVERPDGSNFTLKIRSTKLEDSAMYFCASRVGGDGYTFGSGTRLTVV.